A single sample is the source of the 9 T cell receptor beta chains below, sequenced in a study of T-cell reconstitution after alpha-beta-depleted transplantation in children. Researchers prepared the TCRbeta library using unique molecular identifiers, the study reports. TCRdb itself ran the PCR reads through MiXCR, one entry per CDR3 protein. This repertoire shows 190,000 or so distinct CDR3 sequences, more than 12% found once; its top ten account for around 14%. The source material was PBMCs from the stem cell graft donor, sampled from the stem cell graft. These receptors were collected from a human donor who donated a stem cell graft to a child with acute lymphoblastic leukemia.

The V gene is TRBV24-1, the J gene TRBJ2-3, with TRBD2 matching over 10 bases. The CDR3 runs to 16 residues. Germline trimming cut 6 bases from V and 2 bases from J; bases unmatched to any gene: 7. Per the germline V gene, CDR1 is KGHDR and CDR2 is SFDVKD. The CDR3 DNA sequence: TGTGCCACCAGTAGTAGGGGACTAGCGAACACAGATACGCAGTATTTT. Protein: CATSSRGLANTDTQYF.

At least ten counts were recorded for this clonotype. This rearrangement joins TRBV29-1 to TRBJ1-2, with TRBD1 matching over 8 bases. This CDR3 is 17 amino acids long. Trimming took 4 bases from V and 0 from J; bases not matched to a gene: 13. Germline V gene lookup returns CDR1 SQVTM and CDR2 ANQGSEA. The CDR3 loop reads CSVVSRTGNIANYGYTF. CDR3 nucleotides: TGCAGCGTTGTTTCCCGGACAGGGAACATAGCTAACTATGGCTACACCTTC.

This clonotype was counted at least ten times. The chain uses TRBV7-9 and TRBJ1-2; 7 bases match TRBD1. The ends lost 4 bases at V and 7 bases at J; junction bases unmatched: 6. The CDR3 has 13 residues. Germline assignment: CDR1 SEHNR and CDR2 FQNEAQ (reference sequence). In DNA, the CDR3 is TGTGCCAGCAGCTCTGGAACAGGGGTTGGCTACACCTTC. Translation: CASSSGTGVGYTF.

This clonotype was observed many times. The CDR3 nucleotides are TGCAGCTTCGGGACGTCCGTCGGGGATACGCAGTATTTT. Translating gives CSFGTSVGDTQYF. The chain recombines TRBV29-1 with TRBJ2-3; D assignment may be TRBD1 or TRBD2 (5 bases each). Germline CDR1 SQVTM, CDR2 ANQGSEA. This CDR3 is 13 amino acids long. V was clipped by 8 bases and J by 6 bases, with 18 bases between them.

This clonotype was seen many times. The CDR3 is CASTRDRGRKETQYF. The CDR3 DNA sequence: TGTGCCAGCACCCGGGACAGGGGGCGGAAAGAGACCCAGTACTTC. The V gene is TRBV25-1, the J gene TRBJ2-5, with 12 bases lining up with TRBD1. V shed 7 bases, J shed 3 bases, and the junction held 6 bases outside the gene matches. CDR1 is MGHDK, CDR2 SYGVNS, per germline. CDR3 length: 15 amino acids.

This clonotype was seen only a few times. The rearrangement uses TRBV12-3 or TRBV12-4 and TRBJ1-3; TRBD1 is a possible D gene (5 bases). The CDR3 consists of 16 residues. Between the trimmed V and J ends, which lost 6 bases and 0 bases, there was a span of 15 bases. CDR3 DNA: TGTGCCAGCAGGGGGGAATGGGGCAGCTCTGGAAACACCATATATTTT. This translates into CASRGEWGSSGNTIYF.

This clonotype was detected many times. This chain links TRBV7-8 with TRBJ2-1; 14 nucleotides line up with TRBD2. This CDR3 is 16 amino acids long. Germline V gene data show CDR1 as SGHVS and CDR2 as FQNEAQ. The V segment lost 5 bases and the J segment 5 bases; nucleotides outside the gene matches: 5. The CDR3 sequence: CASSRRLAGGDNEQFF. CDR3 sequence (DNA): TGTGCCAGCAGCCGACGACTAGCGGGAGGGGACAATGAGCAGTTCTTC.

This chain links TRBV9 with TRBJ2-2; D assignment may be TRBD1 or TRBD2 (6 bases each). V was cut by 3 bases and J by 7 bases, with 19 bases left in between. CDR3 length equals 16 residues. CDR1 and CDR2 from the germline V gene are SGDLS and YYNGEE. CDR3 region: CASSAGMGGAGGELFF. The CDR3 nucleotides read TGTGCCAGCAGCGCGGGGATGGGGGGCGCCGGCGGGGAGCTGTTTTTT.

This clonotype was seen more than once but under ten times. This chain connects TRBV24-1 to TRBJ2-1; 11 bases map to TRBD2. CDR3 size: 14 residues. The germline V gene encodes CDR1 KGHDR and CDR2 SFDVKD. J lost 4 bases, V lost 9 bases, and 4 bases had no gene match. In DNA, the CDR3 is TGTGCCACCCAAACTAGCGGGGGTTACAATGAGCAGTTCTTC. It codes for CATQTSGGYNEQFF.